The clone carrying this TCR beta chain was detected only a few times. Its target is not known. Unsorted libraries used 2 million PBMCs kept at -80 degrees C. The CDR3 totals 14 residues. In germline, CDR1 is SGHRS, CDR2 YFSETQ. The V and J ends lost 0 bases and 6 bases respectively, with 11 bases between them. cDNA was made by 5'RACE with 10-nucleotide random UMIs. TCRdb ran MiXCR on the 5' RACE reads and lists one entry per CDR3 protein. The repertoire includes approximately 90,000 distinct CDR3 sequences, roughly 3.5% of them detected once, and 5% to 6.5% sits in the top ten. These data belong to a study of neurological immune-mediated disorders. Turning to the study itself: The disease course was relapsing-remitting in 31 and secondary progressive in about 9% of the 34 multiple sclerosis patients.

Overall study findings and caveats: Neither clinical nor MRI features showed any association with the multiple sclerosis repertoire cluster, and the authors stated that larger cohorts are needed.

This chain links TRBV5-1 with TRBJ2-3; possibly TRBD1 for D (5 bases). The sequence was collected from a woman under 30 with multiple sclerosis. The sequenced sample consisted of PBMCs. The CDR3 DNA sequence: TGCGCCAGCAGCTTGGCTATGCCAGGGGATACGCAGTATTTT. Protein product: CASSLAMPGDTQYF.